Sequencing of this T cell receptor (beta chain) was carried out in a study of graft-versus-host responses after intestinal transplantation (dated by TCRdb to about 2021). In terms of the full investigation: The transplants that recipients got were multivisceral, liver-intestinal, or isolated intestinal. Rather than going through the commercial service, samples from a few later patients were sequenced in-house on an Illumina MiSeq and processed with MiXCR. Every recipient was given anti-thymocyte globulin induction, followed by about 3 years of maintenance tacrolimus and steroids. Donor T cell macrochimerism was defined as a peak of at least 4% donor T cells among recipient peripheral blood mononuclear cells. To identify alloreactive clones, pre-transplant mixed lymphocyte reaction products were sequenced and compared with unstimulated pre-transplant donor and recipient T cells. Of the roughly 25 intestinal transplant recipients enrolled in the cohort, one of whom was a retransplant, a few patients without pretransplant specimens were excluded. Bulk TCR-beta CDR3 sequencing was used to track graft-versus-host and host-versus-graft alloreactive T cell clones in the graft, circulation and bone marrow after intestinal transplantation.

The investigation overall reported the following: High GvH to HvG T cell clonal ratios were observed in the allografts of patients with donor T cell macrochimerism. GvH clones were found in recipient bone marrow, and some of the GvH clones appeared earlier in ileal mucosa or blood, which is consistent with an intestinal mucosal origin. The conclusions were limited by the relatively low number and heterogeneity of the intestinal transplant patients. Early after transplant, peak levels of circulating GvH clones were associated with declines in HvG clones.

Blood samples were collected up to 4 times in the first month after transplant and then at least monthly when available. This clone was observed a single time. The antigen this receptor binds is unknown. Per-nucleotide qualities are absent, and no much larger clonotype sits a single base away. The library came from the immunoSEQ multiplex PCR assay. Adaptive Biotechnologies carried out high-throughput TCR-beta CDR3 sequencing of genomic DNA for most patients. Under the source paper's analysis protocol: TCR sequencing data were retrieved from Adaptive's ImmunoSEQ software for around 19 patients, whereas a few other patients were processed with MiXCR and VDJtools. CDR3 nucleotide sequences shared between donor and recipient were removed because the origin of such sequences could not be assigned. At least 2-fold expansion over unstimulated cells and a minimum CFSE-low frequency of 0.002% (template counts) or 0.001% (read counts) were required for clones to be classified as alloreactive. Clones detected in sequenced pre-transplant spleen, lymph node, or MLR CFSE-low populations of the donor or recipient were defined as mappable. The cumulative frequency of alloreactive clones was calculated as a percentage of all sequences, weighted by copy number. Entries here come from immuneACCESS through TCRdb and include only in-frame sequences with V and J called. Some clones fail to appear in such tables; in the studies checked, an unresolved V gene covers under half of the shortfall, and the cause of the remainder is unknown. V and J calls and clone size are copied from that table; D and trimming were computed from the DNA. This sample lists about 7,700 clones; 97% were detected once. Less than 0.25% of the sample is taken by the ten largest.

CDR1 and CDR2 were assigned from the germline V gene as SGHRS and YFSETQ. Its CDR3 holds 16 amino acids, cysteine through phenylalanine. Only the CDR3 portion is preserved as DNA: 48 bases, with reading frame beginning at the first base. Ends trimmed: V by 4 bases, J by 5 bases; bases unmatched to a gene: 11. This receptor was taken from a human patient who received an intestinal transplant, so some T cells may come from the graft donor. The starting material was PBMCs, obtained 23 days after intestinal transplant. The rearranged chain carries TRBV5-1 and TRBJ1-4, and 7 junction bases match TRBD1. In nucleotide form, the sequence is TGCGCCAGCAGCCGAATTGGACAGGTCCAGAATGAAAAACTGTTTTTT. Its protein reads: CASSRIGQVQNEKLFF.